This is a list of T cell receptor beta chains from one sample in a study of blood T cells in healthy people across ages. TCRdb analysed the 5' RACE reads with MiXCR anew, one entry per CDR3 protein. The data contain about 640,000 distinct CDR3 sequences, roughly three fifths of them seen just once; the ten biggest clones take up about two fifths. Specimen: blood. Receptors were obtained from a man in his sixties in good health. Both conserved end residues are part of each CDR3. A D gene is named only where the DNA matches it firmly. Clone size is stated in some rows and not others, as once, few, many or a class when expanded.

v_call	j_call	d_call	clone_size	cdr3_nt	cdr3_aa
TRBV9	TRBJ2-7	TRBD1	.	TGTGCCAGCAGCACGGGACAGGGGGCCGGCGAGCAGTACTTC	CASSTGQGAGEQYF
TRBV6-5	TRBJ2-2	TRBD1	few	TGTGCCGCAGGCAGGGGGCGGAACGGGGAGCTGTTTTTT	CAAGRGRNGELFF
TRBV20-1	TRBJ2-5	TRBD1	.	TGCAGTGCCAGACGCAGGGGGCATTTTGAAGAGACCCAGTACTTC	CSARRRGHFEETQYF
TRBV27	TRBJ2-3	.	.	TGTGCCAGCAGTTTAGGGATGTGGGGTGCAGATACGCAGTATTTT	CASSLGMWGADTQYF
TRBV3-1	TRBJ2-5	.	once	TGTGCCAGCAGCCAAGGTGCCGTGGCAGGCGGCCGGGAGACCCAGTACTTC	CASSQGAVAGGRETQYF
TRBV7-7	TRBJ2-5	TRBD2	few	TGTGCCAGCAGGGTAGGACTAGCAAAGGGAGAGACCCAGTACTTC	CASRVGLAKGETQYF
TRBV4-2	TRBJ1-1	.	.	TGTGCCAGCAGCCAACGAGAGAGGGGAAACACTGAAGCTTTCTTT	CASSQRERGNTEAFF
TRBV7-8	TRBJ1-4	.	.	TGTGCCAGCAGCTTAGGGGGGGGAGCAGCTAATGAAAAACTGTTTTTT	CASSLGGGAANEKLFF
TRBV28	TRBJ2-7	.	.	TGTGCCAGCAGTCCTAGGCGCGGAGAGCAGTACTTC	CASSPRRGEQYF
TRBV27	TRBJ2-1	TRBD1	.	TGTGCCAGCAGTTCCCCGACAGGGGGGCAGTTCTTC	CASSSPTGGQFF
TRBV9	TRBJ2-3	.	.	TGTGCCAGCAGCGCCCTAACAGGCACAGATACGCAGTATTTT	CASSALTGTDTQYF
TRBV5-1	TRBJ1-2	TRBD1	.	TGCGCCAGCAGCTTGGCGACAGGGGGCGGTCGCTACACCTTC	CASSLATGGGRYTF
TRBV20-1	TRBJ1-1	.	.	TGCAGTGCTAGAGGGAGGAGCACTGAAGCTTTCTTT	CSARGRSTEAFF
TRBV20-1	TRBJ2-7	TRBD1	.	TGCAGTGCCACCGACCCCGGGACAGCCTTCTACGAGCAGTACTTC	CSATDPGTAFYEQYF
TRBV5-1	TRBJ2-4	TRBD1	few	TGCGCCAGCAGCTGGGAACCGGGACAGGGAGCTCAGTACTTC	CASSWEPGQGAQYF
TRBV9	TRBJ2-7	.	.	TGTGCCAGCAGCGTAGCCCCCACAGCCTTGACGGGCAATGAGCAGTACTTC	CASSVAPTALTGNEQYF
TRBV7-2	TRBJ1-2	.	many	TGTGCCAGCAGCTTAGAATCCGGGGACTATGGCTACACCTTC	CASSLESGDYGYTF
TRBV9	TRBJ1-2	TRBD1	.	TGTGCCAGCGCTAGACAGGGCAACTATGGCTACACCTTC	CASARQGNYGYTF
TRBV21-1	TRBJ2-1	.	.	TGTGCCAGCACCCCGGGAAAAAGCGGCCCCTCCTACAATGAGCAGTTCTTC	CASTPGKSGPSYNEQFF
TRBV10-3	TRBJ1-1	.	.	TGTGCCATCAGTGTTGTCCCCCGGGGGACCCAAGGGACTGAAGCTTTCTTT	CAISVVPRGTQGTEAFF
TRBV2	TRBJ1-4	TRBD1	.	TGTGCCGGAGGGACAGGAGGTGAAAAACTGTTTTTT	CAGGTGGEKLFF
TRBV29-1	TRBJ2-5	.	.	TGCAGCGTTGAAGATTCGCGGCACCAAGAGACCCAGTACTTC	CSVEDSRHQETQYF
TRBV27	TRBJ1-4	.	.	TGTGCCAGCAGTTTGGCCGCAACTAATGAAAAACTGTTTTTT	CASSLAATNEKLFF
TRBV20-1	TRBJ2-1	TRBD2	.	TGCAGTGCTAGAGATCAGGGACTAGCAAAGAATGAGCAGTTCTTC	CSARDQGLAKNEQFF
TRBV21-1	TRBJ1-2	.	.	TGTGCCAGCACCGAAGTGGGGGGTGGTGGCTATGGCTACACCTTC	CASTEVGGGGYGYTF
TRBV4-2	TRBJ2-1	.	once	TGTGCCAGCAGCCACCCAAGTGGGGGCTCCTACAATGAGCAGTTCTTC	CASSHPSGGSYNEQFF
TRBV5-1	TRBJ2-3	TRBD1	.	TGCGCCAGCAGCTTTGCCGACAGGGTGACAGATACGCAGTATTTT	CASSFADRVTDTQYF
TRBV20-1	TRBJ1-2	.	.	TGCAGTGCGCCCCCCGGGGGGCAGGGTGACACCTTC	CSAPPGGQGDTF
TRBV7-2	TRBJ2-1	TRBD2	.	TGTGCCAGCAGCTTGGTCGGACTAGCCAGATACAATGAGCAGTTCTTC	CASSLVGLARYNEQFF
TRBV20-1	TRBJ2-1	.	.	TGCAGTGCTACGGTGCCGAGCTCCTACAATGAGCAGTTCTTC	CSATVPSSYNEQFF
TRBV18	TRBJ1-2	.	.	TGTGCCAGCTCACCACGACAGGCCTCGGCGGCTAACTATGGCTACACCTTC	CASSPRQASAANYGYTF
TRBV29-1	TRBJ2-5	.	few	TGCAGCGACCTGCACGGGGTCGGGGCCCAGTACTTC	CSDLHGVGAQYF
TRBV5-5	TRBJ2-7	TRBD1	few	TGTGCCAGCAGCTTGGAACGGACAGGGGGCGCGGTCGGCCACGAGCAGTACTTC	CASSLERTGGAVGHEQYF
TRBV5-1	TRBJ2-5	.	.	TGCGCCAGCAGCGGGGGACTCCTACAAGAGACCCAGTACTTC	CASSGGLLQETQYF
TRBV29-1	TRBJ1-4	.	.	TGCAGCATCACAGGGAGGACTAATGAAAAACTGTTTTTT	CSITGRTNEKLFF
TRBV20-1	TRBJ2-1	TRBD2	few	TGCAGTGCTGCCTCTGGCGGGGGGACCGCCTACAATGAGCAGTTCTTC	CSAASGGGTAYNEQFF
TRBV6-1	TRBJ1-2	.	once	TGTGCCAGCAGTGAAGATGAGGGATTCTATGGCTACACCTTC	CASSEDEGFYGYTF
TRBV7-2	TRBJ2-1	.	few	TGTGCCAGCAGCTCACCTCCGGGACAACGAAACAATGAGCAGTTCTTC	CASSSPPGQRNNEQFF
TRBV4-1	TRBJ2-1	TRBD2	.	TGCGCCAGCAGCCCAGGACTAGCGGACCAGAACTCCTACAATGAGCAGTTCTTC	CASSPGLADQNSYNEQFF
TRBV28	TRBJ2-7	.	.	TGTGCCAGCAGTTCCCCCGGACAAACGGGGTACGAGCAGTACTTC	CASSSPGQTGYEQYF
TRBV5-1	TRBJ2-3	TRBD1	.	TGCGCCAGCAGCTTGGCCGGACAGGGCCCAGATACGCAGTATTTT	CASSLAGQGPDTQYF
TRBV4-1	TRBJ2-5	TRBD2	.	TGCGCCAGCAGCCAAAGGACTAGCGGGGGGGCCTCACATGAGACCCAGTACTTC	CASSQRTSGGASHETQYF
TRBV20-1	TRBJ1-5	.	few	TGCAGTGCGATAGACAGGAATAGCAATCAGCCCCAGCATTTT	CSAIDRNSNQPQHF
TRBV4-2	TRBJ2-5	TRBD2	.	TGTGCCAGCAGCCAAGGGTCTAGCGGGGGAGAAGAGACCCAGTACTTC	CASSQGSSGGEETQYF
TRBV19	TRBJ2-7	.	.	TGTGCCAGTAGTGGCAGGGACGAGCAGTACTTC	CASSGRDEQYF
TRBV7-9	TRBJ2-7	TRBD1	many	TGTGCCAGCAGCGGGACAGGGGGCGATGGGTACGAGCAGTACTTC	CASSGTGGDGYEQYF
TRBV12-3/TRBV12-4	TRBJ2-5	.	once	TGTGCCAGCAGGCCCACTCACAGGAGTTTGGAGACCCAGTACTTC	CASRPTHRSLETQYF
TRBV11-2	TRBJ2-5	.	.	TGTGCCAGCAGCAATAGTTACGGAATCCAAGAGACCCAGTACTTC	CASSNSYGIQETQYF
TRBV5-1	TRBJ1-1	TRBD1	.	TGCGCCAGCAGCTTGGGGAGGACAGGGAACACTGAAGCTTTCTTT	CASSLGRTGNTEAFF
TRBV5-1	TRBJ2-5	TRBD1	.	TGCGCCAGCAGCCCCCCGACAGGGGACAATGAGCAGTACTTC	CASSPPTGDNEQYF
TRBV7-9	TRBJ1-1	TRBD1	few	TGTGCCAGCAGCTTAGTAGGGAGACAGGGAATGAACACTGAAGCTTTCTTT	CASSLVGRQGMNTEAFF
TRBV20-1	TRBJ2-1	TRBD2	.	TGCAGTGCTAGGCCCCCTAGCGGGGGGGCCCATGAGCAGTTCTTC	CSARPPSGGAHEQFF
TRBV10-3	TRBJ1-2	.	few	TGTGCCATAGGGGACGGGCTTAACTATGGCTACACCTTC	CAIGDGLNYGYTF